What follows are 3 T cell receptor beta chains derived from one specimen sequenced in a study of cytomegalovirus exposure and HLA in healthy donors. Profiling relied on immunoSEQ multiplex PCR, and the TCRdb table lists in-frame clones only, not all of them. Of a few hundred thousand clones listed, 86% are singletons. Sequencing was done on a sample of PBMCs. The receptors were gathered from a woman aged 18-29 years in good health and CMV-seronegative.

As for this clone: An end of the junction does not agree with germline; a read error may underlie this. The chain has TRBV7-2 and TRBJ2-6; no definite D call. CDR1 is SGHTA, CDR2 FQGNSA, per germline. The CDR3 is 15 amino acids. The CDR3 protein is CASSLTESYGRYSAF. DNA of the CDR3: TGTGCCAGCAGCTTAACGGAGTCTTACGGCAGATATTCGGCTTTC.

This clone was detected once. The V call is TRBV7-2, the J call TRBJ2-7; 9 bases align to TRBD2. Germline V gives CDR1 SGHTA, CDR2 FQGNSA. Unmatched junction bases numbered 3, after V lost 1 base and J lost 2 bases. This CDR3 has 15 residues. CDR3 nucleotide sequence: TGTGCCAGCAGCTTAGGAGCTAGCGGGGCCTACGAGCAGTACTTC. Translating gives CASSLGASGAYEQYF.

This clone was seen a single time. The rearrangement uses TRBV18 and TRBJ2-7; no firm D call. The CDR3 consists of 16 residues. With 5 bases removed from V and 3 bases from J, the gap between germline ends came to 20 bases. Looked up from germline, CDR1 is KGHSH and CDR2 is LQKENI. CDR3: CASSTSALAVNYEQYF. The CDR3 coding sequence is TGTGCCAGCTCAACGTCCGCCCTGGCCGTAAACTACGAGCAGTACTTC.